This T cell receptor beta chain was identified during a study of cytomegalovirus exposure and HLA in healthy donors. Overall study context: A later analysis reported the 95 to 150 validation repertoires used the same platform as the 666 first-cohort repertoires. Findings of the study overall: TCR beta chains numbering more than 150 were designated cytomegalovirus-associated. Among the CMV-associated chains, three were confirmed in vitro as specific for CMV antigens.

The CDR3 totals 17 residues. Looked up from germline, CDR1 is SGHRS and CDR2 is YFSETQ. V was pared by 0 bases and J by 4 bases, with 10 bases of the junction left unmatched. TCRdb keeps only in-frame clones here, not all; method: immunoSEQ multiplex PCR. The table records roughly 190,000 clones, approximately 85% of them present only once. In regard to this clone: Its specificity is not known.

The clonotype was recovered from a woman aged 18 to 35 in good health and CMV-seronegative. The chain has TRBV5-1 and TRBJ2-3, with 8 bases fitting TRBD2. The sample taken for sequencing was PBMCs. Here the CDR3 DNA reads TGCGCCAGCAGCTTGGTGGTGACTAGCGTAACTCCAGATACGCAGTATTTT. It encodes CASSLVVTSVTPDTQYF.